This is a list of T cell receptor beta chains from one sample in a study of identical twins. TCRdb redid the calling of the 5' RACE reads with MiXCR, one entry per CDR3 protein. The sample lists 500,000 to 650,000 distinct CDR3 sequences, under 25% occurring once. These sequences were also reported in another study, on yellow fever vaccine responses in identical twins.

The material sequenced was CD4+ T cells sorted from blood. These TCRs come from a young woman in good health. CDR3s include the opening cysteine and the closing phenylalanine or tryptophan. Fields, in order: D gene, V gene, J gene, clone size, CDR3 DNA, CDR3 protein. A D gene is named only where the DNA matches it firmly. Some rows mark clone size as missing; the rest say once, few, many or name a class of expanded clone.

.	TRBV5-1	TRBJ1-4	.	TGCGCCAGCAGCGAAAATGATTTTGGTGGAAAACTGTTTTTT	CASSENDFGGKLFF
TRBD1	TRBV5-5	TRBJ2-1	.	TGTGCCAGCAACCCGACAGGGGGATTCAATGAGCAGTTCTTC	CASNPTGGFNEQFF
.	TRBV12-3/TRBV12-4	TRBJ2-5	.	TGTGCCAGCAGTCCCCACCTCGAACATAGCCCCTACCTACAAGAGACCCAGTACTTC	CASSPHLEHSPYLQETQYF
.	TRBV20-1	TRBJ1-6	.	TGCAGTGCTAGAGATACGGGTTCCTATAATTCACCCCTCCACTTT	CSARDTGSYNSPLHF
TRBD1	TRBV15	TRBJ1-5	.	TGTGCCACCAGCAGAGATTCCGGACAGGGCTACGATCAGCCCCAGCATTTT	CATSRDSGQGYDQPQHF
.	TRBV19	TRBJ2-5	.	TGTGCCAGTAGTATTTGGGGGGTAGAGACCCAGTACTTC	CASSIWGVETQYF
.	TRBV12-3/TRBV12-4	TRBJ1-6	.	TGTGCCAGCGTTTTGGTTGCGGGTCAGAATTCACCCCTCCACTTT	CASVLVAGQNSPLHF
.	TRBV10-3	TRBJ2-7	few	TGTGCCATCAGTATACAGGATTACGAGCAGTACTTC	CAISIQDYEQYF
.	TRBV25-1	TRBJ2-3	.	TGTGCCAGCAGAAAAACAGGGAATACGCAGTATTTT	CASRKTGNTQYF
TRBD1	TRBV11-1	TRBJ2-5	.	TGTGCCAGCAGCCCTATACCGCATGGACAGGGTGCGGCCGAAGAGACCCAGTACTTC	CASSPIPHGQGAAEETQYF
TRBD1	TRBV12-3/TRBV12-4	TRBJ2-3	.	TGTGCCAGCACCCACCGGGACAGGGGTACCAGAGATACGCAGTATTTT	CASTHRDRGTRDTQYF
.	TRBV20-1	TRBJ2-2	.	TGCAGTGCTAGAGATTTGGGGCCAGCCAACACCGGGGAGCTGTTTTTT	CSARDLGPANTGELFF
TRBD2	TRBV5-5	TRBJ2-1	.	TGTGCCAGCAGTAGGACTAGCGGGGCGGGGAGCAATGAGCAGTTCTTC	CASSRTSGAGSNEQFF
TRBD1	TRBV5-1	TRBJ2-2	few	TGCGCCAGCAGGGTTGGGGACAGGAACACCGGGGAGCTGTTTTTT	CASRVGDRNTGELFF
TRBD2	TRBV12-3/TRBV12-4	TRBJ2-1	.	TGTGCCAGCAGGTTTACTAGCGGGAGCAACAATGAGCAGTTCTTC	CASRFTSGSNNEQFF
TRBD2	TRBV24-1	TRBJ2-7	.	TGTGCCACCAGTGATCTGGGGGGGGGAGAGCAGTACTTC	CATSDLGGGEQYF
.	TRBV12-3/TRBV12-4	TRBJ2-1	.	TGTGCCAGCAGCGGGGCGGGACCCCGGGGTGAGCAGTTCTTC	CASSGAGPRGEQFF
TRBD2	TRBV10-3	TRBJ2-1	.	TGTGCCATCACCACTTTAGCGGGAGGGACCTACAATGAGCAGTTCTTC	CAITTLAGGTYNEQFF